This T cell receptor (beta chain) was recovered during a study of blood T cell repertoires in COVID-19. The overall study: From the United States, Italy and Spain came samples of acute and convalescent COVID-19. PBMCs, B-cell-depleted T cells, or T cells were the source of the cDNA or gDNA that made up the material.

CDR1 and CDR2 (germline): SGDLS, YYNGEE. This CDR3 is built from 15 residues. V was clipped by 4 bases and J by 7 bases; unmatched bases: 7. Study processing details: From reference gene primer amplification, estimates of nucleated cell counts were derived. The table came from immunoSEQ multiplex PCR; TCRdb's copy has only in-frame clones and leaves some out. Clone size and V and J calls were adopted from that table, with D and trimming inferred from the DNA. This table has 400,000 to 450,000 clones, around 90% appearing once. For recovered donors of Cohort 3, there were two negative PCRs, clearance, or symptom resolution.

This clonotype was obtained from a man between 18 and 29 years old who had recovered from COVID-19. The rearrangement uses TRBV9 and TRBJ2-1; TRBD2 agrees at 11 bases. Sequenced material: PBMCs or T cells enriched from blood (not recorded which). The CDR3 loop is CASSSGTSGGNEQFF. The CDR3 region has the DNA TGTGCCAGCAGCTCAGGGACTAGCGGAGGGAATGAGCAGTTCTTC.